Listed below are T cell receptor beta chains from one sample, sequenced in a study of response to subunit inactivated influenza vaccine. Each CDR3 protein gets one entry after TCRdb re-called the RT-PCR reads with MiXCR. The sample includes 800,000 to 1,000,000 distinct CDR3 sequences, around 20% of them seen just once. Sequencing used PBMCs from blood, obtained approximately 5 days after vaccination. The receptors derive from a man aged 50-59 years who received an inactivated influenza vaccine. CDR3s include the opening cysteine and the closing phenylalanine or tryptophan. D genes are given only for firm matches. Size tells how often a clone was seen (once, few, many) or the class of an expanded clone, and some rows leave it out.

TRBJ1-2 | TRBD1 | few | TRBV5-1 | CASSQGDGGYTF | TGCGCCAGCAGTCAGGGGGATGGTGGCTACACCTTC
TRBJ2-1 | - | few | TRBV7-9 | CASSLTEGNNEQFF | TGTGCCAGCAGCTTAACTGAAGGAAACAATGAGCAGTTCTTC
TRBJ1-1 | - | few | TRBV20-1 | CSARKGGPNTEAFF | TGCAGTGCTAGAAAAGGGGGACCTAACACTGAAGCTTTCTTT
TRBJ2-1 | - | - | TRBV20-1 | CSARVHGGLDEQFF | TGCAGTGCTAGAGTACATGGCGGTCTCGATGAGCAGTTCTTC
TRBJ2-7 | TRBD2 | - | TRBV5-5 | CASSLAGGPASYEQYF | TGTGCCAGCAGCTTGGCGGGGGGACCGGCGAGCTACGAGCAGTACTTC
TRBJ2-1 | TRBD1 | once | TRBV11-2 | CASSPGRDRGIRRTHEQFF | TGTGCCAGCAGCCCGGGCCGGGACAGGGGCATCCGTAGGACCCATGAGCAGTTCTTC
TRBJ2-5 | TRBD1 | - | TRBV5-1 | CASSLRGQGETQYF | TGCGCCAGCAGCTTGAGGGGACAGGGAGAGACCCAGTACTTC
TRBJ2-7 | TRBD2 | few | TRBV5-1 | CASRVLAGASYEQYF | TGCGCCAGCAGGGTACTAGCGGGAGCATCGTACGAGCAGTACTTC
TRBJ2-5 | - | - | TRBV11-2 | CASSLTYSLGETQYF | TGTGCCAGCAGCCTGACGTATAGTCTCGGGGAGACCCAGTACTTC
TRBJ2-5 | - | - | TRBV7-9 | CASRKGEHQETQYF | TGTGCCAGCCGAAAGGGAGAGCACCAAGAGACCCAGTACTTC
TRBJ2-7 | TRBD1 | - | TRBV6-5 | CASSYSHSGTGYEQYF | TGTGCCAGCAGTTACTCGCATTCCGGGACAGGGTACGAGCAGTACTTC
TRBJ2-5 | TRBD2 | few | TRBV12-3/TRBV12-4 | CASRKTAGTRGTQYF | TGTGCCAGCAGGAAAACCGCCGGGACTAGAGGGACCCAGTACTTC
TRBJ2-4 | - | few | TRBV5-6 | CASSLEEGAYKNIQYF | TGTGCCAGCAGCTTGGAGGAGGGGGCCTACAAAAACATTCAGTACTTC
TRBJ2-7 | TRBD1 | few | TRBV20-1 | CSAGQFGGPDYEQYF | TGCAGTGCGGGACAGTTTGGGGGACCAGACTACGAGCAGTACTTC
TRBJ1-5 | TRBD1 | few | TRBV29-1 | CSVDWDRQTYQPQHF | TGCAGCGTCGACTGGGACAGGCAAACGTATCAGCCCCAGCATTTT
TRBJ2-1 | - | few | TRBV9 | CASSVGSQGPYNEQFF | TGTGCCAGCAGCGTAGGATCGCAGGGGCCGTACAATGAGCAGTTCTTC
TRBJ1-2 | - | - | TRBV28 | CASSPPQGYYGYTF | TGTGCCAGCAGTCCACCACAGGGTTACTATGGCTACACCTTC
TRBJ2-3 | - | - | TRBV7-9 | CASTRASDLDTQYF | TGTGCCAGCACCCGGGCTAGCGACCTTGATACGCAGTATTTT
TRBJ2-3 | - | - | TRBV7-6 | CASSSSSATLSTDTQYF | TGTGCCAGCAGCTCCTCTAGCGCCACACTTAGCACAGATACGCAGTATTTT
TRBJ2-1 | - | few | TRBV5-1 | CASRGGSEQFF | TGCGCCAGTAGGGGCGGCTCTGAGCAGTTCTTC
TRBJ2-3 | - | few | TRBV10-2 | CASIGGRSDTQYF | TGCGCCAGCATCGGAGGCCGTTCAGATACGCAGTATTTT
TRBJ2-7 | - | - | TRBV6-1 | CASREPGTSYEQYF | TGTGCCAGCAGAGAACCCGGGACAAGCTACGAGCAGTACTTC
TRBJ2-5 | - | few | TRBV30 | CAWKMETQYF | TGTGCCTGGAAGATGGAGACCCAGTACTTC
TRBJ2-2 | - | few | TRBV10-3 | CAISGRDTGELFF | TGTGCCATCAGTGGCAGGGACACCGGGGAGCTGTTTTTT
TRBJ1-4 | - | few | TRBV6-1 | CAILPWTGTNEKLFF | TGTGCCATCCTACCGTGGACGGGAACTAATGAAAAACTGTTTTTT
TRBJ2-2 | - | many | TRBV7-2 | CASSLTTTGELFF | TGTGCCAGCAGCTTGACAACCACCGGGGAGCTGTTTTTT
TRBJ2-5 | - | few | TRBV4-3 | CASSQGAGLGETQYF | TGCGCCAGCAGCCAAGGGGCTGGCTTGGGAGAGACCCAGTACTTC
TRBJ2-7 | - | many | TRBV7-2 | CASSLDSRSTYEQYF | TGTGCCAGCAGCTTAGATTCCCGGAGTACCTACGAGCAGTACTTC
TRBJ2-1 | TRBD1 | - | TRBV14 | CASSPQGQYNEQFF | TGTGCCAGCAGCCCCCAGGGACAGTACAATGAGCAGTTCTTC
TRBJ2-7 | - | few | TRBV7-2 | CASSLASQAKGEQYF | TGTGCCAGCAGCTTAGCGTCGCAGGCCAAGGGAGAGCAGTACTTC
TRBJ2-2 | - | - | TRBV29-1 | CSVVAGTTLTGELFF | TGCAGCGTTGTTGCAGGAACAACGCTCACCGGGGAGCTGTTTTTT
TRBJ2-1 | - | many | TRBV5-1 | CASSFSPNRASNNEQFF | TGCGCCAGCAGCTTTAGCCCTAACAGGGCCAGCAACAATGAGCAGTTCTTC
TRBJ2-6 | - | few | TRBV5-1 | CASSPVQGANVLTF | TGCGCCAGCAGCCCGGTGCAAGGGGCCAACGTCCTGACTTTC
TRBJ1-2 | - | many | TRBV29-1 | CSVQDSPLNYGYTF | TGCAGCGTTCAGGACAGCCCGTTAAACTATGGCTACACCTTC
TRBJ2-1 | - | few | TRBV11-3 | CASSLDGQHNEQFF | TGTGCCAGCAGCTTAGATGGGCAGCACAATGAGCAGTTCTTC
TRBJ2-7 | TRBD2 | - | TRBV28 | CASSLEGLADEQYF | TGTGCCAGCAGTTTGGAGGGACTAGCGGACGAGCAGTACTTC
TRBJ2-5 | TRBD1 | - | TRBV30 | CAWRTGEVTQYF | TGTGCCTGGAGGACAGGGGAGGTGACCCAGTACTTC
TRBJ1-1 | TRBD1 | once | TRBV29-1 | CSATGLSDTEAFF | TGCAGCGCGACAGGGCTCTCGGACACTGAAGCTTTCTTT
TRBJ2-7 | - | - | TRBV6-2/TRBV6-3 | CASSYSPVSYKQYF | TGTGCCAGCAGTTACTCGCCGGTCTCCTACAAGCAGTACTTC
TRBJ2-3 | TRBD2 | many | TRBV7-9 | CASSGRTSTDTQYF | TGTGCCAGCAGCGGCCGGACTAGTACAGATACGCAGTATTTT
TRBJ2-3 | TRBD2 | - | TRBV5-1 | CASSAGTSGTQGTDTQYF | TGCGCCAGCAGCGCCGGGACTAGCGGGACCCAGGGCACAGATACGCAGTATTTT